This TCR beta chain was profiled in a study of blood T cell repertoires in COVID-19. Study at large: Italy, Spain and the United States were the sources of the convalescent and acute COVID-19 samples. Sources were T cells, B-cell-depleted T cells, or PBMCs; the material itself was cDNA or gDNA.

This CDR3 has 13 residues. Germline V lookup: CDR1 LNHNV, CDR2 YYDKDF (reference sequence). V was clipped by 3 bases and J by 7 bases, with 13 bases between them. Methods used by the authors: The authors estimated nucleated cell counts from reference gene primer amplification. TCRdb's copy holds only in-frame clones and misses some; the assay was immunoSEQ multiplex PCR. That table furnishes V, J and clone size, whereas the DNA furnished D and trimming. The sample lists fewer than 200,000 clones, about three quarters occurring once. The sequenced sample consisted of peripheral blood. The rearrangement links TRBV15 to TRBJ2-7; D perhaps matches TRBD2 (6 bases). The clonotype comes from a man between 65 and 80 years old with acute or convalescent COVID-19. The CDR3 region is CATSSLRGGEQYF. CDR3 nucleotides: TGTGCCACCAGCAGCTTGAGGGGAGGTGAGCAGTACTTC.